This TCR beta chain was retrieved from a study of shared clonotypes between healthy human individuals. Naive CD8 cells were CD45RO-negative, positively selected for CCR7, excluding terminally differentiated effector memory CD45RA+ cells. This clone was observed once. Its antigen remains unidentified. Overall study findings and caveats: Limitation of the genetic and exposure-history diversity represented came from the few donors. Among non-shared clonotypes, generation probabilities were lower than among those shared by all four donors.

CDR3 size: 17 residues. V was shortened by 1 base and J by 2 bases, with 18 bases between the two germline ends. The germline V gene has CDR1 MGHRA and CDR2 YSYEKL. The assay was run at deep level. For sorted subsets, about 190 ng DNA per replicate equaled 33,000 or so T cell genomes. Generated by immunoSEQ multiplex PCR, the TCRdb table keeps only in-frame clones and is missing some. The profile shows millions of clones, roughly 91% of them singletons. The receptor comes from a man aged 18-30 years in good health. Some clones in this sample may be carry-over from other donors' samples. The genes are TRBV4-1 and TRBJ2-7; D tentatively reads TRBD1 or TRBD2 (6 bases each). The sample taken for sequencing was naive CD8+ T cells from PBMCs. The CDR3 sequence: CASSQGPSGAGAYEQYF. CDR3 coding DNA: TGCGCCAGCAGCCAAGGCCCGTCGGGGGCGGGCGCCTACGAGCAGTACTTC.